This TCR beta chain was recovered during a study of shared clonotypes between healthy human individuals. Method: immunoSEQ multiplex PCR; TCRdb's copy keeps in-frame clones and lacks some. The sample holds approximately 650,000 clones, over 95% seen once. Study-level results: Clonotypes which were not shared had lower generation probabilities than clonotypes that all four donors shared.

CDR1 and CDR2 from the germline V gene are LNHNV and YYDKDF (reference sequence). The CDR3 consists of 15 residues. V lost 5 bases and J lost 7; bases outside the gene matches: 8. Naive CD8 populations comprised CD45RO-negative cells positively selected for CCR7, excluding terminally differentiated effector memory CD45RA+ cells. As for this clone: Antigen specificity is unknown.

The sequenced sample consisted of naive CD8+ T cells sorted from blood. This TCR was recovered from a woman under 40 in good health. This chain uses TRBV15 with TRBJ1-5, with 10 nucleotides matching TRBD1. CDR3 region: CATSGGTGAGQPQHF. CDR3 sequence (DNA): TGTGCCACCAGCGGGGGGACAGGGGCAGGACAGCCCCAGCATTTT.